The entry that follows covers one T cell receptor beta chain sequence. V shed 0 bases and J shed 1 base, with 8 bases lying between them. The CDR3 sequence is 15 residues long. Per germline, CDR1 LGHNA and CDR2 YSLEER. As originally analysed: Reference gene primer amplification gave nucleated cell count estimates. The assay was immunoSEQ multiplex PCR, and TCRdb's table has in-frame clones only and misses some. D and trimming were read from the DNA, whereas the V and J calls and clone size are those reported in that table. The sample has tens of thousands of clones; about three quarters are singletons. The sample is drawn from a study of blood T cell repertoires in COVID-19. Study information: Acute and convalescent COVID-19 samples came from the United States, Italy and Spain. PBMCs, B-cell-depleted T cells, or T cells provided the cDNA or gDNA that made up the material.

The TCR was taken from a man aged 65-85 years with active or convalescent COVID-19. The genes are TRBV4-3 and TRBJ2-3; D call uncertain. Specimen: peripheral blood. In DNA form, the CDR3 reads TGCGCCAGCAGCCAAGATCTCCGGGGCACAGATACGCAGTATTTT. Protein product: CASSQDLRGTDTQYF.